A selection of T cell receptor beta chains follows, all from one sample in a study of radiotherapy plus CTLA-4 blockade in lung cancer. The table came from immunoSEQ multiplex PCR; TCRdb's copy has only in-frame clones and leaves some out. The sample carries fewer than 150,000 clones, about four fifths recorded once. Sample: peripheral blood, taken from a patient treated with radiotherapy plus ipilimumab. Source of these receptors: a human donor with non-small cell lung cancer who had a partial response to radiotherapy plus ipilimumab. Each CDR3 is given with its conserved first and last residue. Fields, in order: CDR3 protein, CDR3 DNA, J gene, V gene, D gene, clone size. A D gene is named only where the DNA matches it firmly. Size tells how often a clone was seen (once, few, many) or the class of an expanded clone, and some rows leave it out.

CASSLKGQGATPYEQYF,TGTGCCAGCAGTTTAAAGGGACAGGGGGCAACCCCCTACGAGCAGTACTTC,TRBJ2-7,TRBV27,TRBD1,-
CASSVLADTDTQYF,TGTGCCAGCAGCGTACTAGCGGACACAGATACGCAGTATTTT,TRBJ2-3,TRBV5-4,TRBD2,-
CASSLLPAGAGDTQYF,TGTGCCAGCAGCCTATTACCGGCGGGAGCCGGAGATACGCAGTATTTT,TRBJ2-3,TRBV5-4,TRBD2,-
CASSGTVLTISYTF,TGTGCCAGCAGTGGGACAGTCCTAACTATTAGCTACACCTTC,TRBJ1-2,TRBV28,TRBD1,-
CASSQRGGFYGYTF,TGTGCCAGCAGCCAGAGGGGGGGCTTCTATGGCTACACCTTC,TRBJ1-2,TRBV28,-,-
CASSLVVGRADGELFF,TGCGCCAGCAGCTTGGTTGTCGGGAGGGCCGACGGGGAGCTGTTTTTT,TRBJ2-2,TRBV5-1,TRBD2,few
CAWSVTSPGGYTF,TGTGCCTGGAGTGTAACCTCGCCAGGAGGCTACACCTTC,TRBJ1-2,TRBV30,-,-
CASLGTIYNEQFF,TGTGCCAGCTTGGGGACAATCTACAATGAGCAGTTCTTC,TRBJ2-1,TRBV28,-,-
CASSQGKFPGGEQFF,TGCGCCAGCAGCCAAGGAAAGTTTCCCGGGGGAGAGCAGTTCTTC,TRBJ2-1,TRBV4-1,-,-
CAWNGIGQASRAFF,TGTGCCTGGAATGGTATAGGACAGGCCTCACGAGCTTTCTTT,TRBJ1-1,TRBV30,TRBD1,-
CASSQATSGSRGEQFF,TGCGCCAGCAGCCAAGCAACTAGCGGGAGTAGGGGGGAGCAGTTCTTC,TRBJ2-1,TRBV4-1,TRBD2,-
CASSLIRGRGNEQFF,TGTGCCAGCAGCTTAATCCGCGGGAGGGGCAATGAGCAGTTCTTC,TRBJ2-1,TRBV13,TRBD2,-
CASSERGGHGANVLTF,TGTGCCAGCAGTGAAAGGGGGGGGCATGGGGCCAACGTCCTGACTTTC,TRBJ2-6,TRBV6-1,-,-
CATISGTGAALNTIYF,TGTGCCACCATATCCGGGACAGGGGCTGCGTTGAACACCATATATTTT,TRBJ1-3,TRBV28,TRBD1,few
CASSPGLVPYNEQFF,TGTGCCAGCAGCCCGGGACTAGTGCCATACAATGAGCAGTTCTTC,TRBJ2-1,TRBV27,TRBD2,-
CSALPQQGGGYTF,TGCAGCGCCCTACCACAACAGGGGGGTGGCTACACCTTC,TRBJ1-2,TRBV29-1,TRBD1,-
CATSRDTGLMTGELFF,TGTGCCACCAGCAGAGACACAGGGTTGATGACCGGGGAGCTGTTTTTT,TRBJ2-2,TRBV15,-,-
CASTRGYGYTF,TGTGCCAGCACCCGGGGTTATGGCTACACCTTC,TRBJ1-2,TRBV6-5,-,-
CASSPRGQSYGYTF,TGTGCCAGCAGCCCCCGGGGACAGAGCTATGGCTACACCTTC,TRBJ1-2,TRBV5-5,TRBD1,-
CASSLSWGGKNIQYF,TGTGCCAGCAGCTTAAGCTGGGGCGGCAAAAACATTCAGTACTTC,TRBJ2-4,TRBV7-8,-,-
CASSSPPTGTTDTQYF,TGTGCCAGCAGCTCCCCCCCGACAGGGACCACAGATACGCAGTATTTT,TRBJ2-3,TRBV7-2,TRBD1,-
CASSYQGQLGGYTF,TGTGCCAGCAGTTACCAAGGACAGCTGGGAGGCTACACCTTC,TRBJ1-2,TRBV6-6,-,few
CASSSGLAGVGELFF,TGTGCCAGCAGCTCGGGACTAGCGGGAGTCGGGGAGCTGTTTTTT,TRBJ2-2,TRBV7-9,TRBD2,-
CASSLGGRDSPLHF,TGCGCCAGCAGCCTGGGGGGGCGAGATTCACCCCTCCACTTT,TRBJ1-6,TRBV5-1,-,-
CASSPRRDTEAFF,TGTGCCAGCTCACCGCGGCGGGACACTGAAGCTTTCTTT,TRBJ1-1,TRBV18,-,few
CASRSPGAGETQYF,TGTGCCAGCAGATCCCCGGGAGCTGGTGAGACCCAGTACTTC,TRBJ2-5,TRBV7-2,-,-
CASTARGGSVWGYTF,TGTGCCAGCACCGCCCGGGGGGGCTCAGTCTGGGGCTACACCTTC,TRBJ1-2,TRBV7-8,-,-
CASSERQGGGYTF,TGTGCCAGCAGTGAAAGGCAGGGGGGAGGCTACACCTTC,TRBJ1-2,TRBV6-1,TRBD1,-
CASSPGQGAFRGYTF,TGTGCCAGCTCACCGGGACAGGGGGCTTTTCGGGGCTACACCTTC,TRBJ1-2,TRBV18,TRBD1,-
CASSESEDSYTF,TGTGCCAGCAGTGAAAGTGAGGACAGCTACACCTTC,TRBJ1-2,TRBV6-1,-,-
CASKPPGGPHNEQFF,TGTGCCAGCAAACCCCCGGGAGGGCCGCACAATGAGCAGTTCTTC,TRBJ2-1,TRBV5-8,TRBD2,-
CAWSGNSGRPSYNEQFF,TGTGCCTGGAGTGGGAATAGCGGGAGACCCTCCTACAATGAGCAGTTCTTC,TRBJ2-1,TRBV30,TRBD2,-
CASNLGQGAFGYTF,TGCGCCAGCAACCTTGGACAGGGGGCCTTTGGCTACACCTTC,TRBJ1-2,TRBV5-1,TRBD1,-
CASSPRTGADQPQHF,TGTGCCAGCTCACCCCGTACAGGGGCCGATCAGCCCCAGCATTTT,TRBJ1-5,TRBV18,TRBD1,many
CASKRESTYTDTQYF,TGTGCCAGCAAACGGGAGAGCACCTACACAGATACGCAGTATTTT,TRBJ2-3,TRBV6-4,-,few
CASSQDRAGNTIYF,TGTGCCAGCAGTCAGGACAGAGCGGGAAACACCATATATTTT,TRBJ1-3,TRBV28,-,medium-sized
CASSWGQSSDTQYF,TGTGCCAGCAGCTGGGGACAGAGCTCAGATACGCAGTATTTT,TRBJ2-3,TRBV7-2,TRBD1,few
CASSPEGTVNSPLHF,TGTGCCAGCTCACCTGAGGGAACCGTTAATTCACCCCTCCACTTT,TRBJ1-6,TRBV18,-,-
CAWSVSSAGELFF,TGTGCCTGGAGTGTATCTAGCGCCGGGGAGCTGTTTTTT,TRBJ2-2,TRBV30,-,-
CASSAETGANTEAFF,TGTGCCAGCAGCGCTGAGACAGGGGCGAACACTGAAGCTTTCTTT,TRBJ1-1,TRBV9,TRBD1,-
CASSHPAGDRAYEQFF,TGCGCCAGCAGCCACCCCGCCGGGGACAGGGCCTATGAGCAGTTCTTC,TRBJ2-1,TRBV4-1,TRBD1,once
CASSSGTGKLSEKLFF,TGCGCCAGCAGCTCCGGGACAGGGAAACTAAGCGAAAAACTGTTTTTT,TRBJ1-4,TRBV5-1,TRBD1,few
CASTQGGIVTYEQYF,TGTGCCAGCACTCAGGGCGGAATCGTAACCTACGAGCAGTACTTC,TRBJ2-7,TRBV6-7,-,-
CASSPDRPTDTQYF,TGCGCCAGCAGCCCCGACAGGCCCACAGATACGCAGTATTTT,TRBJ2-3,TRBV4-3,-,-
CSVSNLGRGKHGYTF,TGCAGCGTCTCCAATCTAGGCAGGGGTAAACATGGCTACACCTTC,TRBJ1-2,TRBV29-1,-,-
CASSLEIGGELFF,TGTGCCAGCAGCTTAGAGATCGGCGGGGAGCTGTTTTTT,TRBJ2-2,TRBV7-8,-,-
CASSGGAERSNSPLHF,TGCGCCAGCAGCGGGGGGGCCGAACGATCCAATTCACCCCTCCACTTT,TRBJ1-6,TRBV4-3,-,-
CASGLLLTGGYQPQHF,TGTGCCAGCGGTCTCCTCCTCACAGGGGGCTATCAGCCCCAGCATTTT,TRBJ1-5,TRBV27,TRBD1,once
CASSVESGSYNEQFF,TGTGCCAGCAGCGTAGAGAGCGGCAGCTACAATGAGCAGTTCTTC,TRBJ2-1,TRBV9,-,-
CASSHGIQTGMRGADTQYF,TGCGCCAGCAGCCATGGCATCCAGACAGGGATGAGGGGGGCAGATACGCAGTATTTT,TRBJ2-3,TRBV4-1,-,-
CASNRAGGPLSSYNEQFF,TGTGCCAGCAACCGAGCGGGAGGCCCCCTGAGCTCCTACAATGAGCAGTTCTTC,TRBJ2-1,TRBV27,TRBD2,-
CASSSRMQDYGYTF,TGTGCCAGCAGCTCCCGAATGCAGGACTATGGCTACACCTTC,TRBJ1-2,TRBV11-2,-,-
CASSLGGDPYGYTF,TGTGCCAGCAGCTTAGGGGGGGACCCCTATGGCTACACCTTC,TRBJ1-2,TRBV7-2,-,-